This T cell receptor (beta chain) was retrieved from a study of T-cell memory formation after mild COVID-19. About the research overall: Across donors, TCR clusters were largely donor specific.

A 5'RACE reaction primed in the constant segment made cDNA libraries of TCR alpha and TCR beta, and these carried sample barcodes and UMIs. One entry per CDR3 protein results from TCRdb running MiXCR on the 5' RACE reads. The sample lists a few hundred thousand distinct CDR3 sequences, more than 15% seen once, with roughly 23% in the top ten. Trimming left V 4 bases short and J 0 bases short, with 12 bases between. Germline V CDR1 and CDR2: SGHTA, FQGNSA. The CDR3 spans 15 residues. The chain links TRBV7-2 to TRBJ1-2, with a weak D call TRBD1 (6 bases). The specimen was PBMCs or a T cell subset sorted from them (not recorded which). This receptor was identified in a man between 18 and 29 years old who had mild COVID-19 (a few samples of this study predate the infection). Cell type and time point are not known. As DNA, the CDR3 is TGTGCCAGCAGCTCCAGGGGCCCCGCTAACTATGGCTACACCTTC. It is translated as CASSSRGPANYGYTF.